A single sample gave rise to the 27 T cell receptor beta chains below, sequenced in a study of CD8+ T cells in alopecia areata. RNA was extracted and reverse transcribed into cDNA as the sequencing template. Clones were sequenced by immunoSEQ multiplex PCR, and TCRdb holds only the in-frame ones, with some missing. Of 65,000 to 95,000 clones listed, 51% were seen once; the top ten hold roughly 6%. The sequencing sample was made of NKG2D-high CD8+ T cells sorted from blood. The receptors were sampled from a human donor with alopecia areata.

V and J are TRBV9 and TRBJ2-7; 8 positions match TRBD1. J lost 6 bases, V lost 0 bases, and 5 bases had no gene match. This CDR3 is built from 14 residues. Germline CDR1 SGDLS, CDR2 YYNGEE. CDR3 residues: CASSVGTGLTEQYF. Here the CDR3 DNA reads TGTGCCAGCAGCGTAGGGACAGGGCTTACCGAGCAGTACTTC.

This chain connects TRBV4-1 to TRBJ1-2; D remains unclear. Trimming left V 2 bases short and J 6 bases short, with 16 bases between. CDR3 size: 15 residues. Germline CDR1 reads MGHRA; CDR2 reads YSYEKL. The CDR3 DNA is TGCGCCAGCAGCCAATCACCGGGCCTTCATAATGGCTACACCTTC. Protein product: CASSQSPGLHNGYTF.

The V call is TRBV5-1, the J call TRBJ2-5; a possible D gene is TRBD2 (6 bases). Trimming removed 1 base at V and 5 bases at J, with 15 bases between. From germline, CDR1 is SGHRS and CDR2 YFSETQ. CDR3 size: 15 residues. The CDR3 region is CASSLLAPWVETQYF. The CDR3 DNA reads as TGCGCCAGCAGCTTGCTAGCGCCCTGGGTCGAGACCCAGTACTTC.

In its sample, this clone was seen a few times. This specimen includes other DNA sequences encoding the same CDR3. The V gene is TRBV9, the J gene TRBJ1-5, with D uncertain. V was shortened by 0 bases and J by 1 base, with 2 bases between the two germline ends. This CDR3 spans 13 amino acids. Germline loops: CDR1 SGDLS, CDR2 YYNGEE. CDR3 loop: CASSVGSNQPQHF. CDR3 nucleotide sequence: TGTGCCAGCAGCGTAGGAAGCAATCAGCCCCAGCATTTT.

The chain is built from TRBV11-3 and TRBJ2-7; possibly TRBD2 for D (6 bases). Germline V gene lookup returns CDR1 SGHNT and CDR2 YENEEA. V was trimmed by 10 bases and J by 1 base, leaving 11 bases between them. The CDR3 loop spans 12 amino acids. CDR3 region: CATQGLSYEQYF. The DNA of the CDR3 is TGTGCCACGCAGGGACTTTCCTACGAGCAGTACTTC.

The chain couples TRBV27 to TRBJ2-3; no definite D call. From germline, CDR1 is MNHEY and CDR2 SMNVEV (reference sequence). V was shortened by 3 bases and J by 3 bases, with 7 bases between the two germline ends. The length of the CDR3 is 13 residues. This CDR3 is CASSFEATDTQYF. The CDR3 DNA is TGTGCCAGCAGTTTTGAAGCGACAGATACGCAGTATTTT.

This chain uses TRBV6-5 with TRBJ1-6, with no clear D. The CDR3 is 14 residues long. Germline V gene lookup returns CDR1 MNHEY and CDR2 SVGAGI. Trimming pared 2 bases from V and 8 bases from J, leaving 10 bases between. The CDR3 DNA reads TGTGCCAGCAGTTACGGGGTTTCGGATTCACCCCTCCACTTT. As protein: CASSYGVSDSPLHF.

The chain is built from TRBV13 and TRBJ1-2, with 7 bases lining up with TRBD1. CDR3 size: 13 residues. Germline lookup yields CDR1 PRHDT and CDR2 FYEKMQ (reference sequence). The junction had 3 bases not matched to a gene; V was cut back by 5 bases and J by 3 bases. The CDR3 DNA is TGTGCCAGCAGCGACCAGGGGGACTATGGCTACACCTTC. It encodes CASSDQGDYGYTF.

V usage is TRBV29-1 and J usage is TRBJ2-7; D is undetermined. Germline CDR1 is SQVTM and CDR2 is ANQGSEA. V lost 6 bases and J 7 bases, leaving 10 bases between the germline ends. The CDR3 length is 10 residues. The CDR3 region has the DNA TGCAGCGTGTCGACGGTTGAGCAGTACTTC. Translating it yields CSVSTVEQYF.

The chain combines TRBV7-3 with TRBJ2-5; a possible D gene is TRBD2 (6 bases). From germline, CDR1 is SGHTA and CDR2 FQGTGA. The CDR3 has 14 amino acids. V was pared by 2 bases and J by 3 bases, with 10 bases between. In DNA form, the CDR3 reads TGTGCCAGCAGCTTAGCCGGGGGTGAAGAGACCCAGTACTTC. Protein: CASSLAGGEETQYF.

V gene TRBV30 combines with J gene TRBJ2-7, with D perhaps matching TRBD2 (5 bases). Trimming shortened V by 2 bases and J by 2 bases, and 10 bases separated the two germline ends. Germline assignment: CDR1 GTSNPN and CDR2 SVGIG (reference sequence). The CDR3 has 13 amino acids. The CDR3 DNA is TGTGCCTGGAGTATGGACTTCGCCTACGAGCAGTACTTC. Protein: CAWSMDFAYEQYF.

This chain joins TRBV7-2 and TRBJ1-1; 10 bases map to TRBD1. J lost 2 bases, V lost 1 base, and 10 bases had no gene match. Germline V CDR1 and CDR2: SGHTA, FQGNSA. This CDR3 is 18 amino acids long. CDR3 DNA sequence: TGTGCCAGCAGCTTAGTGTTGAGACAGGGGGCCTTTAACACTGAAGCTTTCTTT. Its translation is CASSLVLRQGAFNTEAFF.

The gene calls are TRBV27 and TRBJ2-1; TRBD2 is a possible D gene (7 bases). V shed 5 bases and J shed 8 bases, with 19 bases lying between them. In germline, CDR1 is MNHEY, CDR2 SMNVEV (reference sequence). CDR3 size: 15 residues. CDR3 amino acids: CASSLLGGAGDEQFF. The CDR3 DNA reads as TGTGCCAGCAGTCTCCTAGGGGGGGCCGGCGATGAGCAGTTCTTC.

This clone came up once. This chain links TRBV25-1 with TRBJ2-5; D is unresolved. Germline V gives CDR1 MGHDK, CDR2 SYGVNS. The CDR3 is 13 residues long. V was trimmed by 1 base and J by 1 base, leaving 4 bases between them. The CDR3 nucleotides are TGTGCCAGCAGTGAATTCACCCAAGAGACCCAGTACTTC. This codes for CASSEFTQETQYF.

In this sample, this clone turned up a few times. Different DNA sequences within this sample yield the same CDR3. This chain joins TRBV28 and TRBJ1-1; no clear D. CDR1 and CDR2 from the germline V gene are MDHEN and SYDVKM. V gave up 2 bases and J gave up 6 bases, with 4 bases separating them. The CDR3 is made up of 11 amino acids. The CDR3 DNA sequence: TGTGCCAGCAGTTTAGGTCCTGAAGCTTTCTTT. This sequence encodes CASSLGPEAFF.

This chain connects TRBV30 to TRBJ2-3; D may be TRBD2 (6 bases). The CDR3 has 14 amino acids. Trimming left V 3 bases short and J 1 base short, with 11 bases between. Germline loops: CDR1 GTSNPN, CDR2 SVGIG (reference sequence). The DNA of the CDR3 is TGTGCCTGGAGCGCCTGGGGGGGCACAGATACGCAGTATTTT. Protein sequence: CAWSAWGGTDTQYF.

V and J are TRBV29-1 and TRBJ1-1; D might be TRBD1 (5 bases). Trimming pared 6 bases from V and 4 bases from J, leaving 12 bases between. CDR3 length: 12 amino acids. Germline V CDR1 and CDR2: SQVTM, ANQGSEA. The DNA for the CDR3 is TGCAGCGTCAGGGATATGAGCACTGAAGCTTTCTTT. This gives the protein CSVRDMSTEAFF.

This clone has just a few counts. The chain carries TRBV10-3 and TRBJ2-3; D is undetermined. V lost 0 bases and J lost 4, with 2 bases in between. The CDR3 covers 12 residues. CDR1 and CDR2 from the germline V gene are ENHRY and SYGVKD. The chain's CDR3 is CAISESPDTQYF. In nucleotides, the CDR3 is TGTGCCATCAGTGAGTCCCCAGATACGCAGTATTTT.

This clone showed up just a few times. The chain carries TRBV7-9 and TRBJ1-2; a weak D match, TRBD1 (5 bases). CDR3 length: 14 residues. Germline-derived CDR1 and CDR2 are SEHNR and FQNEAQ (reference sequence). V shed 1 base and J shed 5 bases, with 11 bases lying between them. The CDR3 DNA sequence: TGTGCCAGCAGCTTAGACCCAGGGCGATATGGCTACACCTTC. Translated: CASSLDPGRYGYTF.

This clone was counted only a few times. The V call is TRBV28, the J call TRBJ2-3, with D perhaps matching TRBD2 (5 bases). The CDR3 runs to 16 residues. The germline V and J ends were trimmed by 6 bases and 2 bases, with 18 bases remaining between them. Germline CDR1 MDHEN, CDR2 SYDVKM. The CDR3 here is CASSLLVQRNTDTQYF. As DNA, the CDR3 is TGTGCCAGCAGCCTGTTGGTGCAGCGGAACACAGATACGCAGTATTTT.

The table lists this clone with a few counts. The chain has TRBV28 and TRBJ2-5; possibly TRBD1 for D (5 bases). CDR3 length equals 15 residues. The germline gives CDR1 MDHEN, CDR2 SYDVKM. V was cut by 6 bases and J by 3 bases, with 17 bases left in between. In DNA, the CDR3 is TGTGCCAGCAGCGATTTGGGCAGGGATGAAGAGACCCAGTACTTC. Residues: CASSDLGRDEETQYF.

This clone was counted between two and nine times. The rearrangement joins TRBV29-1 to TRBJ2-7, with no clear D. V lost 3 bases to trimming and J lost 7 bases, with 22 bases between them. This CDR3 comprises 15 residues. Germline values: CDR1 SQVTM, CDR2 ANQGSEA. CDR3 region: CSVEIADTYAGEQYF. CDR3 DNA sequence: TGCAGCGTTGAGATAGCAGATACTTACGCTGGAGAGCAGTACTTC.

This clone occurred a few times. This chain links TRBV5-1 with TRBJ2-3; the D is unclear. CDR3 length equals 11 residues. Trimming took 4 bases from V and 2 from J, leaving 2 bases between them. In germline, CDR1 is SGHRS, CDR2 YFSETQ. In DNA form, the CDR3 reads TGCGCCAGCAGCATCACAGATACGCAGTATTTT. It translates to CASSITDTQYF.

The chain carries TRBV29-1 and TRBJ2-1, with D possibly called TRBD1 or TRBD2 (5 bases each). This CDR3 region has 13 residues. V lost 3 bases, J lost 6 bases, and 12 bases lay in between. Germline CDR1 SQVTM, CDR2 ANQGSEA. The DNA for the CDR3 is TGCAGCGTTGATGGGGGACGGTCCAATGAGCAGTTCTTC. Translated, it gives CSVDGGRSNEQFF.

V gene TRBV27 combines with J gene TRBJ1-5; D possibly corresponds to TRBD1 (6 bases). The germline V gene has CDR1 MNHEY and CDR2 SMNVEV (reference sequence). This CDR3 is built from 16 residues. Trimming cost V 8 bases and J 1 base, with 18 bases left between them. Here the CDR3 reads CASGRGNRWSNQPQHF. In DNA, the CDR3 is TGTGCCAGCGGCAGGGGAAACCGGTGGAGCAATCAGCCCCAGCATTTT.

The chain recombines TRBV5-1 with TRBJ2-1, with D perhaps matching TRBD1 (6 bases). Trimming stripped 4 bases from V and 7 bases from J, with 12 bases between. Per germline, CDR1 SGHRS and CDR2 YFSETQ. This CDR3 region has 13 residues. The CDR3 coding sequence is TGCGCCAGCAGCGACTGGGGGCAAAATGAGCAGTTCTTC. Amino acid sequence: CASSDWGQNEQFF.

V usage is TRBV10-2 and J usage is TRBJ2-7; D call uncertain. The CDR3 is 14 residues long. CDR1 and CDR2 from the germline V gene are WSHSY and SAAADI. V gave up 2 bases and J gave up 12 bases, with 20 bases separating them. CDR3 in DNA: TGCGCCAGCAGTGAGGTCAGGACCTACGAAGAGTCGTACTTC. Translation: CASSEVRTYEESYF.